These 7 T cell receptor beta chains share one sample of origin, sequenced in a study of T-cell reconstitution after alpha-beta-depleted transplantation in children. Unique molecular identifiers featured in how the TCRbeta library was prepared. Each CDR3 protein gets one entry after TCRdb re-called the PCR reads with MiXCR. The table shows roughly 490,000 distinct CDR3 sequences, with roughly 11% occurring only once. This specimen consisted of PBMCs, mostly from graft donor cells, obtained 180 days after TCRalphabeta/CD19-depleted stem cell transplant. The receptor set was obtained from a female patient aged 2-10 years who had a stem cell transplant for aplastic anemia, so the T cells may come from the graft donor.

This clonotype showed up just a few times. The chain carries TRBV15 and TRBJ2-3, with TRBD2 matching over 10 bases. Trimming at V came to 0 bases and at J to 0 bases, leaving 9 bases not matched to a gene. In germline, CDR1 is LNHNV, CDR2 YYDKDF (reference sequence). The CDR3 length is 19 residues. For the CDR3, the DNA is TGTGCCACCAGCAGAGAGCCGACTAGCGGGTCCTTTAGCACAGATACGCAGTATTTT. Encoded protein: CATSREPTSGSFSTDTQYF.

The rearrangement uses TRBV20-1 and TRBJ1-5, with D hard to call. CDR1 is DFQATT and CDR2 is SNEGSKA in the germline V gene (reference sequence). The CDR3 is 12 amino acids. V gave up 3 bases and J gave up 7 bases, with 10 bases separating them. The CDR3 nucleotides are TGCAGTGCTAGGACAAGGGAACAGCCCCAGCATTTT. Translating gives CSARTREQPQHF.

The chain has TRBV7-2 and TRBJ2-7; D is possibly TRBD2 (6 bases). Germline V gene data show CDR1 as SGHTA and CDR2 as FQGNSA. V gave up 7 bases and J gave up 3 bases, with 16 bases separating them. The CDR3 is made up of 14 amino acids. CDR3 sequence reads: CASNSGGGDYEQYF. The CDR3 nucleotides read TGTGCCAGCAACTCAGGAGGAGGGGACTACGAGCAGTACTTC.

The chain links TRBV5-1 to TRBJ2-1; a possible D gene is TRBD2 (6 bases). CDR1 and CDR2 from the germline V gene are SGHRS and YFSETQ. V was cut by 0 bases and J by 0 bases, with 10 bases left in between. There are 16 residues in the CDR3. CDR3 region: CASSLDLASSYNEQFF. CDR3 in DNA: TGCGCCAGCAGCTTGGATCTAGCGAGCTCCTACAATGAGCAGTTCTTC.

This clonotype was counted a few times. J is TRBJ1-2 and V is TRBV2; no clear D gene. The V and J ends lost 4 bases and 2 bases respectively, with 11 bases between them. In germline, CDR1 is SNHLY, CDR2 FYNNEI. This CDR3 is 14 amino acids long. The CDR3 DNA is TGTGCCAGCAGTGTTGGCAGCGCAAACTATGGCTACACCTTC. Protein product: CASSVGSANYGYTF.

In this sample, this clonotype turned up a few times. V and J are TRBV6-1 and TRBJ1-1; no clear D. Trimming stripped 6 bases from V and 0 bases from J, with 17 bases between. Germline V gene lookup returns CDR1 MNHNS and CDR2 SASEGT. CDR3 length: 16 residues. The CDR3 DNA reads TGTGCCAGCAGGGCCACGAAAACCCGCATGAACACTGAAGCTTTCTTT. This codes for CASRATKTRMNTEAFF.

This clonotype was recorded a few times. The V and J genes are TRBV19 and TRBJ1-6; D call uncertain. This CDR3 is 15 amino acids long. Deletions cut 6 bases from V and 9 bases from J, with 18 bases between. The germline V gene encodes CDR1 LNHDA and CDR2 SQIVND (reference sequence). The CDR3 reads CASRPAGPTVSPLHF. The CDR3 region has the DNA TGTGCCAGTAGACCTGCAGGTCCGACGGTTTCACCCCTCCACTTT.